The 18 T cell receptor beta chains presented below share a single source sample, sequenced in a study of Ad26.COV2.S vaccination and SARS-CoV-2 variants (dated by TCRdb to the early 2020s). The sample's treatment or condition label, decoded: about 20 received Ad26.COV2.S at low or high dose, single or two shots; a few received placebo; per-sample allocation not given. Repertoires of vaccine and placebo recipients were sequenced from samples taken on day 63 after the first injection. The protocol used for the library was the immunoSEQ multiplex PCR assay. TCRdb mirrors the immuneACCESS table, restricted to in-frame sequences. Some clones are absent from its copies; in checked studies, under half trace to an unresolved V gene, and the reason for the others is unknown. The sample table records roughly 700,000 clones; about 89% of these occur just once. Approximately 1.5% of the sample is in the top ten clones.

Sequences were derived from peripheral blood, sampled in a trial of Ad26.COV2.S vaccine versus placebo. These receptors were collected from a person between 18 and 65 years old who received the Ad26.COV2.S COVID-19 vaccine or a placebo.

In this sample, this clone turned up a few times. The J gene is TRBJ1-5, the V gene TRBV2; 8 bases are shared with TRBD1. This CDR3 contains 14 residues. The ends lost 8 bases at V and 8 bases at J; junction bases unmatched: 11. Germline CDR1 is SNHLY and CDR2 is FYNNEI. This CDR3 reads CASEPAGGLEPQHF. CDR3 DNA sequence: TGTGCCAGCGAACCGGCAGGGGGCCTTGAGCCCCAGCATTTT.

This clone was found once. The chain recombines TRBV7-3 with TRBJ2-5, with a weak D call TRBD1 (6 bases). Trimming stripped 5 bases from V and 7 bases from J, with 20 bases between. Germline V gives CDR1 SGHTA, CDR2 FQGTGA. CDR3 length equals 15 residues. The CDR3 region is CASSPSPDRSWTQYF. The CDR3 bases are TGTGCCAGCAGCCCAAGTCCGGACAGAAGCTGGACCCAGTACTTC.

The chain has TRBV30 and TRBJ2-1; 15 bases are shared with TRBD2. After removal of 4 bases from V and 8 bases from J, the junction contained 9 bases not matched to a gene. This CDR3 has 16 amino acids. Germline loops: CDR1 GTSNPN, CDR2 SVGIG (reference sequence). The CDR3 DNA follows: TGTGCCTGGACCCCCCCGGGACTAGCGGGAGGTTATGAGCAGTTCTTC. This codes for CAWTPPGLAGGYEQFF.

This sequence joins TRBV6-5 and TRBJ2-1; TRBD1 is a possible D gene (5 bases). The V end was cut by 6 bases, the J end by 6 bases, with 9 bases between. The CDR3 sequence is 12 residues long. CDR1 MNHEY and CDR2 SVGAGI come from the germline V gene. As DNA, the CDR3 is TGTGCCAGCAGCCGACAGTCCAATGAGCAGTTCTTC. Its protein is CASSRQSNEQFF.

This rearrangement joins TRBV3-1 (or the pseudogene TRBV3-2) to TRBJ1-4; the D gene is possibly TRBD1 (5 bases). Germline V gene data show CDR1 as LGHDT and CDR2 as YNNKEL (reference sequence). The CDR3 sequence is 14 residues long. V lost 5 bases, J lost 7 bases, and 14 bases lay in between. DNA for the CDR3: TGTGCCAGCAGCTCTGGCAGGGTCGGTGAAAAACTGTTTTTT. Its protein product is CASSSGRVGEKLFF.

This rearrangement joins TRBV12-3 or TRBV12-4 to TRBJ1-5; the D gene is possibly TRBD1 (5 bases). The ends were cut back, 1 base at V and 11 bases at J, with 9 bases in the middle. The CDR3 is 12 amino acids. The CDR3 region has the DNA TGTGCCAGCAGTTTAGTTGGGGGGGCCCAGCATTTT. This sequence encodes CASSLVGGAQHF.

V and J are TRBV4-3 and TRBJ2-4, with D tentatively TRBD2 (6 bases). CDR3 length: 15 residues. Trimming took 0 bases from V and 8 from J, leaving 14 bases between them. The germline V gene has CDR1 LGHNA and CDR2 YSLEER. CDR3 DNA sequence: TGCGCCAGCAGCCAAGAGGGGGTGAGGAGGGACATTCAGTACTTC. Translated: CASSQEGVRRDIQYF.

The chain employs TRBV18 and TRBJ2-3; 7 bases are shared with TRBD1. Germline values: CDR1 KGHSH, CDR2 LQKENI. The V gene end was trimmed by 3 bases and the J gene end by 4 bases; junction bases not matched to a gene: 4. CDR3 length equals 14 residues. The CDR3 region is CASSPVGGADTQYF. The CDR3, as DNA: TGTGCCAGCTCACCGGTAGGGGGCGCAGATACGCAGTATTTT.

Written as DNA, the CDR3 is TGTGCCAGCAGCCCCCTTGTCAGGGAAGCTTTCTTT. As protein: CASSPLVREAFF. The chain links TRBV14 to TRBJ1-1, with D unclear. The CDR3 contains 12 residues. Trimming cost V 4 bases and J 8 bases, with 11 bases left between them. CDR1 and CDR2 from the germline V gene are SGHDN and FVKESK.

The sample holds a few counts of this clone. The chain combines TRBV7-2 with TRBJ2-7; D perhaps matches TRBD2 (6 bases). V was cut by 2 bases and J by 1 base, with 6 bases left in between. CDR1 is SGHTA, CDR2 FQGNSA, per germline. The CDR3 consists of 13 residues. The CDR3 nucleotides are TGTGCCAGCAGCTTACTAGCGTCCTACGAGCAGTACTTC. Amino acid sequence: CASSLLASYEQYF.

To note about this clone: The same CDR3 arises from other DNA sequences in this sample as well. V gene TRBV9 combines with J gene TRBJ2-2; D is perhaps TRBD2 (6 bases). Germline assignment: CDR1 SGDLS and CDR2 YYNGEE. V dropped 0 bases and J dropped 0 bases, with 6 bases sitting between them. The CDR3 runs 15 residues. The CDR3 sequence: CASSVGGANTGELFF. Here the CDR3 DNA reads TGTGCCAGCAGCGTAGGGGGGGCGAACACCGGGGAGCTGTTTTTT.

This rearrangement joins TRBV7-3 to TRBJ2-1; tentative D call: TRBD1 (5 bases). The germline gives CDR1 SGHTA, CDR2 FQGTGA. The CDR3 has 14 residues. Trimming stripped 3 bases from V and 2 bases from J, with 8 bases between. CDR3 amino acids: CASSFEGAYNEQFF. Here the CDR3 DNA reads TGTGCCAGCAGCTTTGAAGGGGCCTACAATGAGCAGTTCTTC.

This clone has a count of ten or more. The rearrangement joins TRBV10-1 to TRBJ1-5; D unclear. CDR1 WNHNN and CDR2 SYGVQD come from the germline V gene (reference sequence). V lost 6 bases, J lost 3 bases, and 15 bases lay in between. The CDR3 is 15 amino acids. CDR3 sequence reads: CASSTGIQANQPQHF. CDR3 coding DNA: TGCGCCAGCAGCACCGGGATCCAGGCCAATCAGCCCCAGCATTTT.

The chain combines TRBV5-1 with TRBJ1-1, with D perhaps TRBD1 (5 bases). Germline CDR1 and CDR2: SGHRS and YFSETQ. V lost 4 bases and J lost 1, with 11 bases in between. There are 14 residues in the CDR3. The CDR3, as DNA: TGCGCCAGCAGCCCGGGGACTTCGAACACTGAAGCTTTCTTT. This sequence encodes CASSPGTSNTEAFF. The complete variable domain, with remaining parts taken from reference TRBV5-1 and TRBJ1-1, reads KAGVTQTPRYLIKTRGQQVTLSCSPISGHRSVSWYQQTPGQGLQFLFEYFSETQRNKGNFPGRFSGRQFSNSRSEMNVSTLELGDSALYLCASSPGTSNTEAFFGQGTRLTVV.

This chain joins TRBV7-9 and TRBJ2-1; tentative D call: TRBD2 (6 bases). Germline lookup yields CDR1 SEHNR and CDR2 FQNEAQ (reference sequence). The CDR3 extends over 14 amino acids. The V and J ends lost 5 bases and 2 bases respectively, with 10 bases between them. CDR3 in amino acids: CASSPLAPYNEQFF. CDR3 in DNA: TGTGCCAGCAGCCCCCTAGCGCCCTACAATGAGCAGTTCTTC. The entire variable domain, with the rest obtained from reference TRBV7-9 and TRBJ2-1, is as follows: DTGVSQNPRHKITKRGQNVTFRCDPISEHNRLYWYRQTLGQGPEFLTYFQNEAQLEKSRLLSDRFSAERPKGSFSTLEIQRTEQGDSAMYLCASSPLAPYNEQFFGPGTRLTVL.

The V call is TRBV3-1 (or the pseudogene TRBV3-2), the J call TRBJ1-5; no clear D gene. The germline V and J ends were trimmed by 4 bases and 0 bases, with 10 bases remaining between them. CDR1 and CDR2 from the germline V gene are LGHDT and YNNKEL (reference sequence). CDR3 size: 15 residues. CDR3 residues: CASSPAGGSNQPQHF. The CDR3 nucleotides read TGTGCCAGCAGCCCGGCGGGTGGTAGCAATCAGCCCCAGCATTTT.

A single count supports this clone. The rearrangement links TRBV7-9 to TRBJ2-1, with D possibly matching TRBD2 (6 bases). Looked up from germline, CDR1 is SEHNR and CDR2 is FQNEAQ (reference sequence). V lost 1 base and J 5 bases, leaving 9 bases between the germline ends. The CDR3 runs to 14 residues. Here the CDR3 DNA reads TGTGCCAGCAGCTTAGAGCGGGTGAACAATGAGCAGTTCTTC. Its protein product is CASSLERVNNEQFF. Full variable domain (missing parts from reference TRBV7-9 and TRBJ2-1): DTGVSQNPRHKITKRGQNVTFRCDPISEHNRLYWYRQTLGQGPEFLTYFQNEAQLEKSRLLSDRFSAERPKGSFSTLEIQRTEQGDSAMYLCASSLERVNNEQFFGPGTRLTVL.

The V gene is TRBV5-1, the J gene TRBJ2-5; 9 nucleotides agree with TRBD2. Trimming removed 3 bases from V and 4 bases from J; junction bases left unmatched: 4. This CDR3 region has 14 residues. Germline loops: CDR1 SGHRS, CDR2 YFSETQ. For the CDR3, the DNA is TGCGCCAGCAGCTCCGGGACTAGCCTAGAGACCCAGTACTTC. Encoded protein: CASSSGTSLETQYF.